The 5 T cell receptor beta chains in this list originate from one sample, sequenced in a study of T-cell memory formation after mild COVID-19. TCRdb recomputed calls from the 5' RACE reads with MiXCR, one row per CDR3 protein. The table records some 82,000 distinct CDR3 sequences, around 13% of them present only once. Material for sequencing was PBMCs or a T cell subset sorted from them (not recorded which). The receptors stem from a man younger than 35 who had mild COVID-19 (a few samples of this study predate the infection). Cell type and time point are not known.

This chain links TRBV20-1 with TRBJ2-5, with 8 bases identical to TRBD2. The trim removed 0 bases at V and 1 base at J, leaving 10 bases unmatched. Germline lookup yields CDR1 DFQATT and CDR2 SNEGSKA (reference sequence). The CDR3 spans 17 residues. The chain's CDR3 is CSARDPGERGLQETQYF. The DNA for the CDR3 is TGCAGTGCTAGAGATCCGGGTGAGCGGGGGCTCCAAGAGACCCAGTACTTC.

This clonotype was picked up a small number of times. The chain carries TRBV6-2 or TRBV6-3 and TRBJ2-1; D is perhaps TRBD1 or TRBD2 (7 bases each). This CDR3 has 16 amino acids. Germline assignment: CDR1 MNHEY and CDR2 SVGEGT. V lost 6 bases and J lost 1, with 16 bases in between. For the CDR3, the DNA is TGTGCCAGCAGCGGAGGGAGGGGGCGATCCTACAATGAGCAGTTCTTC. This translates into CASSGGRGRSYNEQFF.

This chain links TRBV9 with TRBJ2-1; D may correspond to TRBD1 or TRBD2 (6 bases each). This CDR3 is 13 amino acids long. Germline lookup yields CDR1 SGDLS and CDR2 YYNGEE. Between the trimmed V and J ends, which lost 0 bases and 7 bases, there was a span of 8 bases. The CDR3 loop reads CASSVGGGNEQFF. In DNA form, the CDR3 reads TGTGCCAGCAGCGTAGGAGGGGGGAATGAGCAGTTCTTC.

This clonotype occurred many times. CDR3: CAIRGLGGFTEAFF. The CDR3 nucleotides read TGTGCCATCAGGGGCTTGGGAGGGTTCACTGAAGCTTTCTTT. The chain employs TRBV10-3 and TRBJ1-1; D remains unclear. The V gene's germline CDR1 is ENHRY and CDR2 SYGVKD. The V and J ends lost 6 bases and 4 bases respectively, with 15 bases between them. This CDR3 has 14 amino acids.

The rearrangement links TRBV4-1 to TRBJ1-1; 10 positions match TRBD1. The CDR3 extends over 17 amino acids. Losses at the gene ends were 1 base for V and 4 bases for J; bases not matched to a gene: 9. The germline V gene has CDR1 MGHRA and CDR2 YSYEKL. This CDR3 reads CASSQVGTGDLSTEAFF. CDR3 sequence (DNA): TGCGCCAGCAGCCAAGTAGGGACAGGGGATTTGAGCACTGAAGCTTTCTTT.